This entry features one T cell receptor (beta chain) sequence. J was trimmed by 5 bases and V by 1 base; bases with no gene match: 6. This CDR3 spans 16 amino acids. CDR1 is SGHNT and CDR2 is YENEEA in the germline V gene. Here immunoSEQ multiplex PCR was the method, and the copy in TCRdb shows in-frame clones only, minus some. The profile shows approximately 200,000 clones, about 87% of them singletons. The record originates from a study of blood T cell repertoires in COVID-19. Study-level background: The study drew acute and convalescent COVID-19 samples from the United States, Italy and Spain. T cells, B-cell-depleted T cells, or PBMCs supplied cDNA or gDNA.

This TCR came from a man aged 30-40 years with COVID-19, enrolled during active disease. Sequenced material: peripheral blood. V and J are TRBV11-3 and TRBJ2-1, with 9 bases matching TRBD1. In DNA form, the CDR3 reads TGTGCCAGCAGCTTAGGACCCGGGACAGGGAACAATGAGCAGTTCTTC. The encoded protein is CASSLGPGTGNNEQFF.